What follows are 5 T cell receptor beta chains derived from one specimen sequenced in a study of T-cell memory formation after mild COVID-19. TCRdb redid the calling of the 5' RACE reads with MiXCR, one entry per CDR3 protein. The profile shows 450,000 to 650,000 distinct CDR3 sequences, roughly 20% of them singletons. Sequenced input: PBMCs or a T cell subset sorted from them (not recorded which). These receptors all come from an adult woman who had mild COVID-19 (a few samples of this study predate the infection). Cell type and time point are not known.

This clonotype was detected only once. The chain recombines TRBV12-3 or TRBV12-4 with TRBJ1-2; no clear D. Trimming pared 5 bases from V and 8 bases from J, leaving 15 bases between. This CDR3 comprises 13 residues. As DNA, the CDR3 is TGTGCCAGCAGTCCCCACGGGGTTGGGGGCTACACCTTC. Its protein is CASSPHGVGGYTF.

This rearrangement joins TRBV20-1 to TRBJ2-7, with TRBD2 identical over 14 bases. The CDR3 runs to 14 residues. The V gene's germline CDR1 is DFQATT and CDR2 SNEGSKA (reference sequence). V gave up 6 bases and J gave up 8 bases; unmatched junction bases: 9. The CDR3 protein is CSAADGTSGSKQYF. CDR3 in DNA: TGCAGTGCCGCTGACGGGACTAGCGGGAGTAAGCAGTACTTC.

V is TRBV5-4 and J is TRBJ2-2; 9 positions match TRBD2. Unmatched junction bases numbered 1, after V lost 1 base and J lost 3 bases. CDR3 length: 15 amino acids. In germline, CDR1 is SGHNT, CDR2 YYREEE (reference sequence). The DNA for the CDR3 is TGTGCCAGCAGCTTGCCTAGCGGGGACACCGGGGAGCTGTTTTTT. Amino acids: CASSLPSGDTGELFF.

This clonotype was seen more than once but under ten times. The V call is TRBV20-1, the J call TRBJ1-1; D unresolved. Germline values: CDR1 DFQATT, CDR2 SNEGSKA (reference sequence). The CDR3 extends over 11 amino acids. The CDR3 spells CRIDRDTEAFF. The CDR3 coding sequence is TGCAGGATAGATCGAGACACTGAAGCTTTCTTT.

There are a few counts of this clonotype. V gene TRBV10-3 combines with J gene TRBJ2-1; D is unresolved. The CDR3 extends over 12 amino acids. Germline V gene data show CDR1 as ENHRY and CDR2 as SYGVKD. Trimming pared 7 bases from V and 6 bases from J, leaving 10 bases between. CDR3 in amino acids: CAIKGQTNEQFF. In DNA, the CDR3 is TGTGCCATCAAAGGGCAGACCAATGAGCAGTTCTTC.